This T cell receptor (beta chain) was retrieved from a study of T-cell reconstitution after alpha-beta-depleted transplantation in children. Germline CDR1 SGDLS, CDR2 YYNGEE. With 3 bases clipped from V and 3 bases from J, the junction kept 8 bases outside the gene matches. CDR3 length: 16 residues. The library targeted TCRbeta and was prepared with unique molecular identifiers. One entry per CDR3 protein results from TCRdb running MiXCR on the PCR reads. This sample has approximately 420,000 distinct CDR3 sequences, with approximately 11% found just once. This TCR derives from a human donor who donated a stem cell graft to a child with acute myeloid leukemia. The input for sequencing was PBMCs from the stem cell graft donor, taken from the stem cell graft. This chain connects TRBV9 to TRBJ1-1; TRBD1 agrees at 10 bases. The CDR3, as DNA: TGTGCCAGCAGCGGCGACAGGGGGCAGCGGTACACTGAAGCTTTCTTT. Protein: CASSGDRGQRYTEAFF.